The TCR beta chain under discussion was sequenced for a study of post-analysis software for immune sequencing data. Study at large: Both relapsing-remitting and secondary progressive multiple sclerosis featured among the disease courses, as did progressive-relapsing multiple sclerosis.

The study, taken as a whole, reports: Significantly lower normalized Chao1 diversity was found in patients with multiple sclerosis relative to controls. The study found TRBV5-6, TRBV5-1 and TRBV20-1 among four to six TRBV segments more frequent in patients than controls. Strong co-clustering by F measure was seen for same-batch samples.

The ends lost 3 bases at V and 5 bases at J; junction bases unmatched: 11. The CDR3 loop spans 17 amino acids. Presence of unique molecular identifiers characterized the TCR beta cDNA libraries. Starting from about 0.98 to 11 million T cells, the study yielded 500,000 or so cDNA molecules. TCRdb processed the PCR reads anew with MiXCR; each CDR3 protein has one entry. The sample includes roughly 730,000 distinct CDR3 sequences, roughly 27% seen only once; the top ten take approximately 0.6%. For this clonotype: What it binds is not known.

This receptor was obtained from a girl aged 5-17 years with multiple sclerosis. The material sequenced was blood. The chain combines TRBV12-3 or TRBV12-4 with TRBJ2-1; TRBD2 aligns across 9 bases. The CDR3 loop reads CASSLGSGGPLNNEQFF. The CDR3 region has the DNA TGTGCCAGCAGTTTGGGGAGCGGGGGGCCACTAAACAATGAGCAGTTCTTC.